These 17 T cell receptor beta chains originate from one sample sequenced in a study of T cells in Graves' hyperthyroidism and ophthalmopathy. Template material for amplifying TCR beta CDR3 regions consisted of RNA transcripts. First-round RT-PCR with HTBI primers amplified the TCR CDR3 region. Each CDR3 protein gets one entry after TCRdb re-called the multiplex PCR reads with MiXCR. Among about 350,000 distinct CDR3 sequences, about 15% were seen once, and the ten largest hold 20% to 25%. Sequenced material: blood. The receptors derive from a woman aged 25 to 39 with Graves' hyperthyroidism.

This clonotype has ten or more counts. The chain couples TRBV20-1 to TRBJ2-5, with unresolved D. The CDR3 runs 9 residues. Germline assignment: CDR1 DFQATT and CDR2 SNEGSKA (reference sequence). The CDR3 region is CSVGETQYF. CDR3 sequence (DNA): TGCAGCGTGGGAGAGACCCAGTACTTC.

This clonotype was observed many times. The chain recombines TRBV20-1 with TRBJ1-5; tentatively, D is TRBD1 (5 bases). This CDR3 region has 15 residues. The germline V gene has CDR1 DFQATT and CDR2 SNEGSKA (reference sequence). V was shortened by 5 bases and J by 2 bases, with 16 bases between the two germline ends. The CDR3 loop is CSALSGGGGNQPQHF. CDR3 sequence (DNA): TGCAGTGCTTTATCCGGGGGTGGAGGCAATCAGCCCCAGCATTTT.

This clonotype was counted ten times or more. The V and J genes are TRBV24-1 and TRBJ2-1; a possible D gene is TRBD1 (6 bases). The CDR3 is made up of 15 amino acids. Germline CDR1 reads KGHDR; CDR2 reads SFDVKD. V was trimmed by 2 bases and J by 4 bases, leaving 11 bases between them. CDR3 nucleotide sequence: TGTGCCACCAGTGATTACAGGGAAGCATACAATGAGCAGTTCTTC. This sequence encodes CATSDYREAYNEQFF.

This clonotype was recorded many times. The chain is built from TRBV28 and TRBJ2-2; D possibly matches TRBD1 or TRBD2 (6 bases each). CDR3 length equals 14 residues. Trimming left V 5 bases short and J 10 bases short, with 17 bases between. Germline loops: CDR1 MDHEN, CDR2 SYDVKM. Here the CDR3 DNA reads TGTGCCAGCAGTCCTCGCCGGGGGCCAGTGGAGCTGTTTTTT. It translates to CASSPRRGPVELFF.

V usage is TRBV28 and J usage is TRBJ2-4, with no clear D. This CDR3 spans 13 amino acids. The ends were cut back, 6 bases at V and 0 bases at J, with 6 bases in the middle. The germline gives CDR1 MDHEN, CDR2 SYDVKM. CDR3 sequence: CASSPPAKNIQYF. The CDR3 DNA reads as TGTGCCAGCAGCCCCCCAGCCAAAAACATTCAGTACTTC.

Many counts were recorded for this clonotype. The chain carries TRBV7-3 and TRBJ2-5; D may be TRBD2 (6 bases). The V end was cut by 0 bases, the J end by 5 bases, with 13 bases between. The CDR3 runs to 15 residues. Germline CDR1 is SGHTA and CDR2 is FQGTGA. Here the CDR3 reads CASSLTASAAETQYF. The CDR3 DNA follows: TGTGCCAGCAGCTTAACTGCTAGCGCGGCGGAGACCCAGTACTTC. Drawing the rest from reference TRBV7-3 and TRBJ2-5, the complete variable domain is GAGVSQTPSNKVTEKGKYVELRCDPISGHTALYWYRQSLGQGPEFLIYFQGTGAADDSGLPNDRFFAVRPEGSVSTLKIQRTERGDSAVYLCASSLTASAAETQYFGPGTRLLVL.

The chain recombines TRBV20-1 with TRBJ1-5; D gene unclear. This CDR3 comprises 16 residues. Trimming shortened V by 5 bases and J by 1 base, and 18 bases separated the two germline ends. Germline CDR1 is DFQATT and CDR2 is SNEGSKA (reference sequence). The CDR3 is CSAYPSGMSSNQPQHF. The DNA for the CDR3 is TGCAGTGCTTACCCCAGCGGGATGTCGAGCAATCAGCCCCAGCATTTT.

The V and J genes are TRBV9 and TRBJ2-6; D perhaps matches TRBD2 (7 bases). CDR1 SGDLS and CDR2 YYNGEE come from the germline V gene. Trimming removed 6 bases at V and 2 bases at J, with 12 bases between. This CDR3 comprises 15 residues. The CDR3 DNA follows: TGTGCCAGCACCCGGGGGGACACTGGGGCCAACGTCCTGACTTTC. This gives the protein CASTRGDTGANVLTF.

This clonotype was picked up many times. The gene calls are TRBV5-5 and TRBJ1-5, with D possibly being TRBD1 (6 bases). This CDR3 has 14 amino acids. V was cut by 4 bases and J by 3 bases, with 11 bases left in between. Germline-derived CDR1 and CDR2 are SGHKS and YYEKEE (reference sequence). CDR3 DNA: TGTGCCAGCAGCGTACAGGGATCCAATCAGCCCCAGCATTTT. This translates into CASSVQGSNQPQHF.

The chain combines TRBV29-1 with TRBJ2-3; D is perhaps TRBD1 or TRBD2 (6 bases each). V was shortened by 8 bases and J by 6 bases, with 18 bases between the two germline ends. This CDR3 has 13 amino acids. Germline assignment: CDR1 SQVTM and CDR2 ANQGSEA. The CDR3 DNA follows: TGCAGCTTCGAGGGGGGCGGGTTTGATACGCAGTATTTT. This codes for CSFEGGGFDTQYF.

The table lists this clonotype with many counts. The V call is TRBV5-1, the J call TRBJ2-7, with D possibly being TRBD2 (5 bases). The germline V and J ends were trimmed by 5 bases and 4 bases, with 10 bases remaining between them. CDR1 and CDR2 from the germline V gene are SGHRS and YFSETQ. The CDR3 consists of 12 residues. The CDR3 reads CASRSRGYEQYF. For the CDR3, the DNA is TGCGCCAGCAGATCACGAGGGTACGAGCAGTACTTC.

This clonotype appeared many times. This sequence joins TRBV7-2 and TRBJ2-7; D possibly corresponds to TRBD2 (6 bases). Germline values: CDR1 SGHTA, CDR2 FQGNSA. Trimming pared 5 bases from V and 7 bases from J, leaving 18 bases between. The CDR3 is 14 amino acids. Here the CDR3 DNA reads TGTGCCAGCAGCGCGGAGGGGTTGTTGCGGGAGCAGTACTTC. It yields the protein CASSAEGLLREQYF. The full variable domain, completed using reference TRBV7-2 and TRBJ2-7, is GAGVSQSPSNKVTEKGKDVELRCDPISGHTALYWYRQSLGQGLEFLIYFQGNSAPDKSGLPSDRFSAERTGGSVSTLTIQRTQQEDSAVYLCASSAEGLLREQYFGPGTRLTVT.

This clonotype was recorded many times. Germline is not matched at one junction end, which may reflect a read error. J is TRBJ2-1 and V is TRBV7-6; TRBD2 matches 10 bases. The CDR3 contains 15 residues. Germline CDR1 and CDR2: SGHVS and FNYEAQ. The chain's CDR3 is CASRLAGGHGNEQFF. For the CDR3, the DNA is TGTGCCAGCAGATTAGCGGGAGGTCATGGGAATGAGCAGTTCTTC.

This clonotype was seen at least ten times. V gene TRBV12-3 or TRBV12-4 combines with J gene TRBJ2-1; no clear D gene. The CDR3 spans 13 residues. Between the trimmed V and J ends, which lost 3 bases and 4 bases, there was a span of 7 bases. CDR3 DNA sequence: TGTGCCAGCAGTTTCGGGCGATACAATGAGCAGTTCTTC. Translation: CASSFGRYNEQFF.

This clonotype was seen many times. The chain recombines TRBV28 with TRBJ2-3, with 10 nucleotides matching TRBD2. The trim removed 5 bases at V and 6 bases at J, leaving 8 bases unmatched. The germline V gene encodes CDR1 MDHEN and CDR2 SYDVKM. This CDR3 spans 15 amino acids. Written as DNA, the CDR3 is TGTGCCAGCAGTGGAGCGGGAGGGCCGAGCGATACGCAGTATTTT. Translating gives CASSGAGGPSDTQYF.

This clonotype was seen at least ten times. This chain uses TRBV10-2 with TRBJ2-7; unclear D gene. Trimming left V 2 bases short and J 6 bases short, with 14 bases between. CDR3 length: 14 residues. Germline V gene sequence: CDR1 WSHSY, CDR2 SAAADI. This chain's CDR3 is CASSESATPPEQYF. As DNA, the CDR3 is TGCGCCAGCAGTGAGAGCGCAACACCCCCCGAGCAGTACTTC.

The chain has TRBV20-1 and TRBJ2-5; possible D gene TRBD2, 7 bases. V was trimmed by 0 bases and J by 0 bases, leaving 11 bases between them. CDR3 length: 15 residues. The V gene's germline CDR1 is DFQATT and CDR2 SNEGSKA (reference sequence). The CDR3 protein is CSARDAGAHQETQYF. In DNA form, the CDR3 reads TGCAGTGCTAGAGATGCGGGGGCACACCAAGAGACCCAGTACTTC.